The 13 T cell receptor beta chains reported below all come from one sample, sequenced in a study of T-cell reconstitution after alpha-beta-depleted transplantation in children. During its preparation, the TCRbeta library received unique molecular identifiers. TCRdb reprocessed the PCR reads with MiXCR, giving one entry per CDR3 protein. Here the sample spans about half a million distinct CDR3 sequences, approximately 12% being singletons. The specimen comprised PBMCs from the stem cell graft donor, sampled from the stem cell graft. The source of these receptors is a human donor who donated a stem cell graft to a child with combined immunodeficiency.

To note about this clonotype: An end of the junction does not agree with germline; a read error may underlie this. The chain has TRBV7-2 and TRBJ2-7; the D gene is possibly TRBD2 (6 bases). Germline CDR1 reads SGHTA; CDR2 reads FQGNSA. This CDR3 contains 13 residues. The CDR3 nucleotides are TGTGCCAGCACCCCGGGGGACGCCTACGTGCAGTACTTC. Amino acids: CASTPGDAYVQYF.

V usage is TRBV20-1 and J usage is TRBJ2-1; TRBD2 agrees at 8 bases. CDR1 and CDR2 (germline): DFQATT, SNEGSKA (reference sequence). V shed 1 base and J 4 bases; nucleotides not matched to a gene: 12. This CDR3 region has 17 residues. The CDR3 sequence is CSARAGGMGLGYNEQFF. The CDR3 region has the DNA TGCAGTGCTAGAGCGGGGGGGATGGGGTTAGGATACAATGAGCAGTTCTTC.

As DNA, the CDR3 is TGTGCCAGCAGTTTATCGGTCTCACAGGGCAAGACCTTCTCTGGAAACACCATATATTTT. Residues: CASSLSVSQGKTFSGNTIYF. The gene calls are TRBV12-3 or TRBV12-4 and TRBJ1-3; D is perhaps TRBD1 (6 bases). The CDR3 extends over 20 amino acids. V was shortened by 2 bases and J by 0 bases, with 23 bases between the two germline ends.

The V gene is TRBV4-3, the J gene TRBJ2-3; no clear D. The germline V gene has CDR1 LGHNA and CDR2 YSLEER. This CDR3 is built from 15 residues. The V and J ends lost 4 bases and 2 bases respectively, with 13 bases between them. This CDR3 is CASSRRVGNTDTQYF. The CDR3 DNA follows: TGCGCCAGCAGCCGCAGAGTTGGAAACACAGATACGCAGTATTTT.

This clonotype was seen many times. CDR3 in amino acids: CSVDLSLTDTQYF. CDR3 DNA: TGCAGCGTTGACTTAAGTTTGACAGATACGCAGTATTTT. The chain carries TRBV29-1 and TRBJ2-3; D gene ambiguous. Trimming cost V 3 bases and J 3 bases, with 10 bases left between them. The germline V gene has CDR1 SQVTM and CDR2 ANQGSEA. The CDR3 contains 13 residues.

The chain employs TRBV6-1 and TRBJ1-2, with D uncertain. Germline values: CDR1 MNHNS, CDR2 SASEGT. The CDR3 covers 14 residues. V was clipped by 6 bases and J by 5 bases, with 16 bases between them. CDR3 sequence: CASRGVDPPYGYTF. The CDR3, as DNA: TGTGCCAGCAGAGGAGTCGACCCACCTTATGGCTACACCTTC.

The V gene is TRBV7-8, the J gene TRBJ2-7; 8 positions agree with TRBD1. The CDR3 length is 16 residues. The germline V gene has CDR1 SGHVS and CDR2 FQNEAQ. V lost 5 bases to trimming and J lost 0 bases; unmatched junction nucleotides: 9. The CDR3, as DNA: TGTGCCAGCAGCCCCACACCGGGACAGGTCTCCTACGAGCAGTACTTC. It encodes CASSPTPGQVSYEQYF.

The V and J genes are TRBV10-3 and TRBJ2-1; 10 bases are shared with TRBD2. There are 16 residues in the CDR3. The germline CDR1 and CDR2 sequences are ENHRY and SYGVKD. V lost 3 bases to trimming and J lost 5 bases; unmatched junction nucleotides: 7. DNA for the CDR3: TGTGCCATCAGTGACCTTAGCGGGAGGTACGACAATGAGCAGTTCTTC. It codes for CAISDLSGRYDNEQFF.

This clonotype showed up just a few times. This chain joins TRBV6-1 and TRBJ1-5, with D uncertain. Germline values: CDR1 MNHNS, CDR2 SASEGT. V lost 4 bases and J 4 bases, leaving 5 bases between the germline ends. The CDR3 covers 12 residues. This CDR3 is CASSGRNQPQHF. The CDR3 DNA is TGTGCCAGCAGTGGACGTAATCAGCCCCAGCATTTT.

This clonotype has at least ten counts. This CDR3 reads CSARGLDTLGYTF. CDR3 nucleotide sequence: TGCAGTGCTAGAGGGCTGGACACGTTGGGCTACACCTTC. V usage is TRBV20-1 and J usage is TRBJ1-2; perhaps TRBD1 as D (5 bases). Germline V gene lookup returns CDR1 DFQATT and CDR2 SNEGSKA (reference sequence). CDR3 length: 13 amino acids. Trimming took off 1 base at V and 8 bases at J, with 14 bases between the two ends.

The genes are TRBV5-1 and TRBJ2-3; D is unclear. The germline V and J ends were trimmed by 4 bases and 1 base, with 16 bases remaining between them. Germline CDR1 reads SGHRS; CDR2 reads YFSETQ. The CDR3 has 16 amino acids. This chain's CDR3 is CASSPRSGGGTDTQYF. CDR3 bases: TGCGCCAGCAGCCCTCGTTCGGGCGGAGGCACAGATACGCAGTATTTT.

This clonotype was seen repeatedly, ten times or more. The chain carries TRBV7-6 and TRBJ2-3, with TRBD1 identical over 8 bases. Per germline, CDR1 SGHVS and CDR2 FNYEAQ. Unmatched junction bases numbered 13, after V lost 6 bases and J lost 8 bases. The length of the CDR3 is 15 residues. The CDR3 bases are TGTGCCAGCAGAGACGGGACAGGTCGGATAGGTACGCAGTATTTT. Protein: CASRDGTGRIGTQYF.

This clonotype was picked up a small number of times. The chain joins TRBV19 to TRBJ2-7, with D perhaps matching TRBD2 (6 bases). V lost 5 bases and J 4 bases, leaving 15 bases between the germline ends. The CDR3 is made up of 14 amino acids. Germline V CDR1 and CDR2: LNHDA, SQIVND (reference sequence). The CDR3 coding sequence is TGTGCCAGTAGTCCCGCGGGGAGTGATTACGAGCAGTACTTC. Its translation is CASSPAGSDYEQYF.